The T cell receptor (beta chain) under discussion was sequenced for a study of T-cell memory formation after mild COVID-19. Study observations and caveats: Nothing showed for sure that second-wave clones peaking on day 37 were SARS-CoV-2 specific.

A single record per CDR3 protein comes from TCRdb applying MiXCR to the 5' RACE reads. The data show hundreds of thousands of distinct CDR3 sequences, with under 30% seen just once and approximately 12% held by the top ten. This clonotype has more than one count but fewer than ten. Its antigen is undetermined. J lost 7 bases, V lost 5 bases, and 12 bases had no gene match. The CDR3 has 16 amino acids. CDR1 MGHDK and CDR2 SYGVNS come from the germline V gene. This chain joins TRBV25-1 and TRBJ2-7; the match to TRBD1 covers 12 bases. Sequencing was performed on PBMCs or a T cell subset sorted from them (not recorded which). The sequence came from an adult woman who had mild COVID-19 (a few samples of this study predate the infection). Cell type and time point are not known. Here the CDR3 reads CASSPSPGQGAGEQYF. The CDR3 DNA sequence: TGTGCCAGCAGTCCTTCTCCGGGACAGGGGGCGGGGGAGCAGTACTTC.